This T cell receptor (beta chain) appears in the sequencing data of a study of blood T cell repertoires in COVID-19. As for the study in general: Spain, Italy and the United States supplied samples that represented acute and convalescent COVID-19. In each case, the material was cDNA or gDNA derived from T cells, B-cell-depleted T cells, or PBMCs.

J gave up 6 bases and V 7 bases, and 9 bases lay outside the gene matches. The CDR3 length is 14 residues. In germline, CDR1 is MNHNY, CDR2 SVGAGI (reference sequence). Per the original methods: For nucleated cells, counts were estimated from reference gene primer amplification. Sequencing used immunoSEQ multiplex PCR; TCRdb keeps in-frame clones, though not all of them. V and J calls and clone size come straight from that table; D and trimming were deduced from the DNA. Of 65,000 to 85,000 clones in the sample, around nine tenths were seen once. The chain joins TRBV6-6 to TRBJ1-1; 9 bases match TRBD1. The sequence derives from a man at least 80 years old with COVID-19, enrolled during active disease. Sequenced material: peripheral blood. CDR3 sequence: CASIISQGAAEAFF. Here the CDR3 DNA reads TGTGCCAGCATTATCTCACAGGGGGCGGCTGAAGCTTTCTTT.